Listed below are T cell receptor beta chains from one sample, sequenced in a study of cytomegalovirus exposure and HLA in healthy donors. Assay: immunoSEQ multiplex PCR; the TCRdb copy retains only in-frame clones and omits some. This sample yields about 72,000 clones, of which approximately 82% are seen a single time; under 2% belongs to the top ten. The specimen was PBMCs. The source is a man younger than 35 in good health and CMV-seronegative. Both conserved end residues are part of each CDR3. A D gene is named only where the DNA matches it firmly. Clone size is given for some rows only: seen once, a few or many times, or a class if the clone is expanded.

V gene,clone size,J gene,D gene,CDR3 DNA,CDR3 protein
TRBV7-2,.,TRBJ2-1,TRBD1,TGTGCCAGCAGCCCAACGGACAGGCGGACCTACAATGAGCAGTTCTTC,CASSPTDRRTYNEQFF
TRBV11-1,once,TRBJ1-1,.,TGTGCCAGCAGCTTCCCGACAGCCCGGAACACTGAAGCTTTCTTT,CASSFPTARNTEAFF
TRBV27,.,TRBJ2-6,.,TGTGCCAGCACCCGGTCTGCTGGGGCCAACGTCCTGACTTTC,CASTRSAGANVLTF
TRBV2,.,TRBJ1-3,.,TGTGCCAGCAGTTTGGACAGCCTCCTCTCTGGAAACACCATATATTTT,CASSLDSLLSGNTIYF
TRBV7-9,.,TRBJ2-5,TRBD2,TGTGCCAGCAGCTTAGAGGGGCAAGCGGGAGGTTTTAAAGAGGCCCAGTACTTC,CASSLEGQAGGFKEAQYF
TRBV28,.,TRBJ2-1,.,TGTGCCAGCAGTTTATCCCCGACTCCACCACAGCAGTTCTTC,CASSLSPTPPQQFF
TRBV7-9,.,TRBJ2-1,TRBD2,TGTTCCAGCAGCCCGACTAGCGGGAGTGCCTACAATGAGCAGTTCTTC,CSSSPTSGSAYNEQFF
TRBV6-1,.,TRBJ1-1,.,TGTGCCAGCAGTGTTAGGGGGTTGACTGAAGCTTTCTTT,CASSVRGLTEAFF
TRBV6-5,few,TRBJ2-2,TRBD1,TGTGCCAGCAGGGCCCGGGGGACAGGCACCGGGGAGCTGTTTTTT,CASRARGTGTGELFF
TRBV28,once,TRBJ1-2,.,TGTGCCAGCAGTCACCCACAGGCGGGGAGCTATGGCTACACCTTC,CASSHPQAGSYGYTF
TRBV15,few,TRBJ2-2,.,TGTGCCACCAGAAGCGGCGGGGTATCGTCCGGGGAGCTGTTTTTT,CATRSGGVSSGELFF